This record concerns one T cell receptor (beta chain) sequence. Its cognate antigen is unknown. Looked up from germline, CDR1 is GTSNPN and CDR2 is SVGIG (reference sequence). The CDR3 runs 14 residues. Unmatched junction bases numbered 5, after V lost 3 bases and J lost 6 bases. The data are from a study of lymphopenia after photon versus proton radiotherapy. Study results and caveats: Oligoclonal CD8+ Temra expansion after nadir drove photon patients' diversity drop. Proton therapy kept repertoires fairly stable, unlike photons, which gained effector/memory cells. Better survival with proton therapy was suggested as possible, not demonstrated.

Sequencing used immunoSEQ multiplex PCR; TCRdb keeps in-frame clones, though not all of them. This sample has 68,000 or so clones, with approximately 91% found just once. The rearrangement joins TRBV30 to TRBJ2-2, with 9 bases matching TRBD2. The TCR was taken from a woman in her 70s with pancreatic cancer. The sample was peripheral blood, taken from a patient treated with photon-based radiotherapy. The CDR3 loop is CAWRGTSRAGELFF. CDR3 DNA: TGTGCCTGGAGGGGGACTAGCCGGGCCGGGGAGCTGTTTTTT.